A selection of T cell receptor beta chains follows, all from one sample in a study of OX40 agonist ivuxolimab in advanced cancers. The method was immunoSEQ multiplex PCR; TCRdb's version includes in-frame clones alone and lacks a portion of them. The table lists almost 85,000 clones, about 88% of them singletons. The sequenced sample was CD4+ or CD8+ T cells sorted from blood, obtained in a trial of the OX40 agonist ivuxolimab. These receptors were collected from an adult with an advanced solid tumor such as melanoma, head and neck, liver or kidney cancer. The CDR3 runs from the conserved cysteine through the conserved F or W. Each record gives: D gene, clone size, J gene, V gene, CDR3 DNA, CDR3 protein. D genes are given only for firm matches. Only some rows state a clone size, as once, few, many or a class for expanded clones.

d_gene: .
abundance: .
j_gene: TRBJ2-1
v_gene: TRBV5-6
CDR3nt: TGTGCCAGCAGCTTGGTGGGCAGGGGACTGTACAATGAGCAGTTCTTC
CDR3aa: CASSLVGRGLYNEQFF

d_gene: .
abundance: .
j_gene: TRBJ1-5
v_gene: TRBV28
CDR3nt: TGTGCCAGCAGTTTACCTGGGGCGGGTTCCCATAGCAATCAGCCCCAGCATTTT
CDR3aa: CASSLPGAGSHSNQPQHF

d_gene: TRBD1
abundance: .
j_gene: TRBJ2-1
v_gene: TRBV29-1
CDR3nt: TGCAGCGTGGGCCGGGACAGCTACAATGAGCAGTTCTTC
CDR3aa: CSVGRDSYNEQFF

d_gene: .
abundance: .
j_gene: TRBJ2-1
v_gene: TRBV28
CDR3nt: TGTGCCAGCACCCCCAAGGGGACCTACGGGAATGAGCAGTTCTTC
CDR3aa: CASTPKGTYGNEQFF

d_gene: .
abundance: few
j_gene: TRBJ1-2
v_gene: TRBV18
CDR3nt: TGTGCCAGCTCAGCCACAGTGAACTATGGCTACACCTTC
CDR3aa: CASSATVNYGYTF

d_gene: .
abundance: many
j_gene: TRBJ1-4
v_gene: TRBV10-3
CDR3nt: TGTGCCATCAGTGAGACCCTTGGCCCAGGGTGGGGAACTAATGAAAAACTGTTTTTT
CDR3aa: CAISETLGPGWGTNEKLFF

d_gene: .
abundance: .
j_gene: TRBJ2-3
v_gene: TRBV12-5
CDR3nt: TGTGCTAGTGGTTTGGGACAGGCAACAGGGGATACGCAGTATTTT
CDR3aa: CASGLGQATGDTQYF

d_gene: TRBD1
abundance: few
j_gene: TRBJ2-6
v_gene: TRBV30
CDR3nt: TGTGCCTGGTTCCGGGACAGGGGCTCGCGAGGGGCCAACGTCCTGACTTTC
CDR3aa: CAWFRDRGSRGANVLTF

d_gene: .
abundance: .
j_gene: TRBJ1-2
v_gene: TRBV9
CDR3nt: TGTGCCAGCAGCGTAGGGATTTCTCTTGACTATGGCTACACCTTC
CDR3aa: CASSVGISLDYGYTF

d_gene: .
abundance: .
j_gene: TRBJ1-3
v_gene: TRBV5-6
CDR3nt: TGTGCCAGCAGCTTGATGACAGGTCACAACACCATATATTTT
CDR3aa: CASSLMTGHNTIYF

d_gene: .
abundance: .
j_gene: TRBJ2-5
v_gene: TRBV14
CDR3nt: TGTGCCAGCAGCCAACGCGAGACCCAGTACTTC
CDR3aa: CASSQRETQYF

d_gene: .
abundance: .
j_gene: TRBJ2-3
v_gene: TRBV5-1
CDR3nt: TGCGCCAGCAGCTTGGCCGGGGGCACAGATACGCAGTATTTT
CDR3aa: CASSLAGGTDTQYF

d_gene: TRBD1
abundance: .
j_gene: TRBJ2-7
v_gene: TRBV29-1
CDR3nt: TGCAGCGTTGCCACAGGGGGTCCCATCTACGAGCAGTACTTC
CDR3aa: CSVATGGPIYEQYF

d_gene: TRBD2
abundance: .
j_gene: TRBJ2-3
v_gene: TRBV28
CDR3nt: TGTGCCAGCAGTCGGACTAGCGGGAGCACAGATACGCAGTATTTT
CDR3aa: CASSRTSGSTDTQYF

d_gene: .
abundance: few
j_gene: TRBJ2-7
v_gene: TRBV5-1
CDR3nt: TGCGCCAGCAGCCCCGGATTCGTAAGCGGCCGGGCATCCTACGAGCAGTACTTC
CDR3aa: CASSPGFVSGRASYEQYF

d_gene: .
abundance: .
j_gene: TRBJ1-5
v_gene: TRBV28
CDR3nt: TGTGCCAGCAAGCGGGAAGCCTATCAGCCCCAGCATTTT
CDR3aa: CASKREAYQPQHF

d_gene: .
abundance: .
j_gene: TRBJ1-2
v_gene: TRBV7-9
CDR3nt: TGTGCCAGCAGCCCAGGACTCTTC
CDR3aa: CASSPGLF

d_gene: .
abundance: .
j_gene: TRBJ2-2
v_gene: TRBV19
CDR3nt: TGTGCCAGTAGTTACACGGCGAACACCGGGGAGCTGTTTTTT
CDR3aa: CASSYTANTGELFF

d_gene: TRBD2
abundance: once
j_gene: TRBJ2-3
v_gene: TRBV4-2
CDR3nt: TGTGCCAGCAGCCAAACCTGGACTAGCGGGGGGGTGGATACGCAGTATTTT
CDR3aa: CASSQTWTSGGVDTQYF

d_gene: TRBD1
abundance: .
j_gene: TRBJ1-3
v_gene: TRBV28
CDR3nt: TGTGCCAGCAGTTTCCCCCAAAGACAGGGTGGAAACACCATATATTTT
CDR3aa: CASSFPQRQGGNTIYF

d_gene: .
abundance: .
j_gene: TRBJ1-3
v_gene: TRBV4-2
CDR3nt: TGTGCCAGCAGCCAAGAAAGAACAGCTGGAAACACCATATATTTT
CDR3aa: CASSQERTAGNTIYF

d_gene: .
abundance: few
j_gene: TRBJ2-1
v_gene: TRBV7-9
CDR3nt: TGTGCCAGCAGCTTAAGCGAGGGTCAGGGGTACAACAATGAGCAGTTCTTC
CDR3aa: CASSLSEGQGYNNEQFF

d_gene: .
abundance: few
j_gene: TRBJ1-1
v_gene: TRBV10-3
CDR3nt: TGTGCCATCAATCAAGACACTAGGAGGACTGAAGCTTTCTTT
CDR3aa: CAINQDTRRTEAFF

d_gene: .
abundance: .
j_gene: TRBJ2-6
v_gene: TRBV5-1
CDR3nt: TGCGCCAGCAGCTTGCCGGCAGTAAGTGGGGCCAACGTCCTGACTTTC
CDR3aa: CASSLPAVSGANVLTF

d_gene: .
abundance: .
j_gene: TRBJ2-1
v_gene: TRBV18
CDR3nt: TGTGCCAGCTCATATCCCCGGGTAAACAATGAGCAGTTCTTC
CDR3aa: CASSYPRVNNEQFF

d_gene: TRBD2
abundance: .
j_gene: TRBJ2-3
v_gene: TRBV7-3
CDR3nt: TGTGCCAGCAGGGTCGGGGGGGCACAAGATACGCAGTATTTT
CDR3aa: CASRVGGAQDTQYF

d_gene: .
abundance: .
j_gene: TRBJ2-2
v_gene: TRBV5-1
CDR3nt: TGCGCCAGCAGCTTACTGAGACAGTCGGGGGAGCTGTTTTTT
CDR3aa: CASSLLRQSGELFF

d_gene: .
abundance: .
j_gene: TRBJ1-4
v_gene: TRBV20-1
CDR3nt: TGCAGTGCTATTTATAATGAAAAACTGTTTTTT
CDR3aa: CSAIYNEKLFF

d_gene: .
abundance: few
j_gene: TRBJ1-2
v_gene: TRBV19
CDR3nt: TGTGCCAGTAGTAGAGCCCGATATGGCTACACCTTC
CDR3aa: CASSRARYGYTF